The rows below give T cell receptor beta chains drawn from one sample of a study of T-cell reconstitution after alpha-beta-depleted transplantation in children. TCRdb passed the PCR reads through MiXCR, listing each CDR3 protein once. The sample records hundreds of thousands of distinct CDR3 sequences, roughly 15% being singletons. Here the sequenced sample was PBMCs, mostly from graft donor cells, taken 360 days after TCRalphabeta/CD19-depleted stem cell transplant. The source of these receptors is a male patient aged 2-15 years who had a stem cell transplant for acute lymphoblastic leukemia, so the T cells may come from the graft donor. Each CDR3 is given without its conserved first and last residue. The order of the fields is J gene, V gene, clone size, D gene, CDR3 protein. The D gene is left open where the match is weak. A clone size is listed for some rows: how often the clone was seen (once, few, many), or a class if it is expanded.

TRBJ2-7,TRBV5-6,few,-,ASSFGRVVEQY
TRBJ2-7,TRBV29-1,medium-sized,-,SVESGSEQY
TRBJ2-2,TRBV5-5,few,TRBD1,ASSATRIQGAGELF
TRBJ1-1,TRBV12-3/TRBV12-4,-,-,ASSLSRAPGEAF
TRBJ2-5,TRBV2,few,TRBD2,ASSDLRLAGGRETQY
TRBJ2-3,TRBV5-5,-,-,ASRWGVADTQY
TRBJ2-5,TRBV7-9,few,-,ASSPVRNQETQY
TRBJ2-3,TRBV25-1,once,TRBD2,ASSDGSGVDTQY
TRBJ2-1,TRBV3-1,few,TRBD2,ASSRTSGGYNEQF
TRBJ1-5,TRBV20-1,-,-,SANHIATRNQPQH
TRBJ2-1,TRBV4-3,few,TRBD2,ASSQDGGTSGVNEQF
TRBJ2-2,TRBV10-1,few,-,ASSAQGGTGTGELF
TRBJ1-1,TRBV29-1,-,TRBD1,SAQGASLTEAF
TRBJ2-1,TRBV29-1,-,TRBD1,SAPGQELGNEQF
TRBJ2-7,TRBV11-2,-,-,ASSLETGEAYEQY
TRBJ2-7,TRBV10-3,few,-,AISESKARALEQY
TRBJ2-7,TRBV10-2,many,TRBD2,ASTEAGGTYEQY
TRBJ1-2,TRBV5-1,once,TRBD1,ASSPDRVYGYT
TRBJ2-1,TRBV15,-,TRBD1,ATRDRPISYNEQF
TRBJ1-4,TRBV5-1,few,-,ASSLEHRRNEKLF
TRBJ2-2,TRBV20-1,few,TRBD1,SARALTGQGSLINTGELF
TRBJ2-1,TRBV5-1,-,TRBD2,ASSLPGGGSYNEQF
TRBJ2-7,TRBV7-2,-,-,ASSPSGTGSYEQY
TRBJ2-7,TRBV7-9,-,-,ASKGLASYEQY
TRBJ2-7,TRBV6-2/TRBV6-3,few,-,ASSYPSLLSYEQY
TRBJ2-2,TRBV5-5,-,-,ASSLAFRGNTGELF
TRBJ2-7,TRBV5-1,few,TRBD2,ASSASGGAYEQY
TRBJ1-2,TRBV6-1,-,-,ASSENRSPYT
TRBJ2-2,TRBV9,few,TRBD1,ASSATGGRTGELF
TRBJ1-2,TRBV3-1,-,TRBD1,ASSQSARRTGGYYGYT
TRBJ2-1,TRBV5-1,many,TRBD2,ASSFDGGANEQF
TRBJ1-2,TRBV29-1,many,TRBD1,SVSTGNTNYGYT
TRBJ1-5,TRBV20-1,few,-,SAPNGETLSNQPQH
TRBJ2-4,TRBV6-2/TRBV6-3,-,-,ASSALFLAKNIQY
TRBJ2-1,TRBV5-1,few,TRBD2,ASSSPTSGGGEQF
TRBJ2-1,TRBV5-6,-,-,ASSLISPNEQF
TRBJ2-7,TRBV11-2,-,TRBD1,ASSGFHPYRGTYEQY
TRBJ2-6,TRBV5-1,-,-,ASSLAVSTGANVLT
TRBJ2-2,TRBV13,many,TRBD2,ASSLVLAGNTGELF
TRBJ2-7,TRBV12-3/TRBV12-4,-,TRBD2,ASSRTSDYEQY
TRBJ1-5,TRBV24-1,many,-,ATTGARGQPQH